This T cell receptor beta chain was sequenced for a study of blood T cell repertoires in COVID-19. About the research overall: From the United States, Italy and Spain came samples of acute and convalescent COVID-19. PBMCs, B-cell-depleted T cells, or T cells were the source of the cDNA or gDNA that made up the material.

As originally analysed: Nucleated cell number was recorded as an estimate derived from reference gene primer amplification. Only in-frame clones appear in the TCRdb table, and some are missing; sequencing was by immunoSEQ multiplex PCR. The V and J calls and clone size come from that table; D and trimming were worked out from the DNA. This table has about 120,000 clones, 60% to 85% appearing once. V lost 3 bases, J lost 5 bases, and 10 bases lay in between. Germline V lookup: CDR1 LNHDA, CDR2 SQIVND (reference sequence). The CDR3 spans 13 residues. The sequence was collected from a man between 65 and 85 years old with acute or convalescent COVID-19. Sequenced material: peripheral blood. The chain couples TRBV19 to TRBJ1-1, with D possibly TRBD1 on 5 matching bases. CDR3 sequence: CASSIWGDTEAFF. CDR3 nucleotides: TGTGCCAGTAGTATTTGGGGGGATACTGAAGCTTTCTTT.